The rows below give T cell receptor beta chains drawn from one sample of a study of T cell repertoires in cytomegalovirus infection. For these receptors, no antigen is known. TCRdb ran MiXCR on the reads and lists one entry per CDR3 protein. The repertoire holds around 120,000 distinct CDR3 sequences, roughly 39% seen once, with approximately 69% in the top ten. The sample here was CD8+ T cells from cultured PBMCs, taken from culture after CMV antigen stimulation. The receptors here all came from a human donor in good health (CMV status not recorded). Some clones in this sample may be carry-over from other donors' samples. CDR3s include the opening cysteine and the closing phenylalanine or tryptophan. A D gene is named only where the DNA matches it firmly. Clone size appears in some rows only: once, few, many, or a class for an expanded clone.

v_gene: TRBV12-3/TRBV12-4
abundance: few
d_gene: -
j_gene: TRBJ2-1
CDR3nt: TGTGCCAGCAGTTTGACTACCTACAATGAGCAGTTCTTC
CDR3aa: CASSLTTYNEQFF

v_gene: TRBV7-4
abundance: -
d_gene: TRBD1
j_gene: TRBJ2-2
CDR3nt: TGTGCCAGCAGCATTTGGGACAGGGCGAACACCGGGGAGCTGTTTTTT
CDR3aa: CASSIWDRANTGELFF

v_gene: TRBV4-1
abundance: -
d_gene: -
j_gene: TRBJ1-2
CDR3nt: TGCGCCAGCAGCCCCAGATGGGGGGGGAGCGTCTATGGCTACACCTTC
CDR3aa: CASSPRWGGSVYGYTF

v_gene: TRBV25-1
abundance: many
d_gene: -
j_gene: TRBJ2-7
CDR3nt: TGTGCCACCGGAGGGGGCTACGAGCAGTACTTC
CDR3aa: CATGGGYEQYF

v_gene: TRBV7-9
abundance: few
d_gene: -
j_gene: TRBJ1-5
CDR3nt: TGTGCCAGCAGCTTAGCGCCCTTGGAGGCGGCGGCCAAGAATCAGCCCCAGCATTTT
CDR3aa: CASSLAPLEAAAKNQPQHF

v_gene: TRBV28
abundance: -
d_gene: -
j_gene: TRBJ2-7
CDR3nt: TGTGCCAGCAGTTTTAGGGAGATCCACGAGCAGTACTTC
CDR3aa: CASSFREIHEQYF

v_gene: TRBV12-3/TRBV12-4
abundance: -
d_gene: -
j_gene: TRBJ2-3
CDR3nt: TGTGCCAGCAGCGTTCCGGGGGAGGCAGATACGCAGTATTTT
CDR3aa: CASSVPGEADTQYF

v_gene: TRBV7-2
abundance: -
d_gene: TRBD1
j_gene: TRBJ1-1
CDR3nt: TGTGCCAGCAGCCCTCACAGGGGCCACACTGAAGCTTTCTTT
CDR3aa: CASSPHRGHTEAFF

v_gene: TRBV5-4
abundance: -
d_gene: -
j_gene: TRBJ2-3
CDR3nt: TGTGCCAGCAGACGAAACAGGACAGATACGCAGTATTTT
CDR3aa: CASRRNRTDTQYF

v_gene: TRBV7-6
abundance: -
d_gene: -
j_gene: TRBJ2-2
CDR3nt: TGTGCCAGCAGCCGGACCACGGTCGGGGAGCTGTTTTTT
CDR3aa: CASSRTTVGELFF

v_gene: TRBV7-8
abundance: -
d_gene: TRBD2
j_gene: TRBJ2-1
CDR3nt: TGTGCCAGCAGCTCCGGGGCGGGGGTGCCCTACAATGAGCAGTTCTTC
CDR3aa: CASSSGAGVPYNEQFF

v_gene: TRBV4-1
abundance: few
d_gene: -
j_gene: TRBJ1-1
CDR3nt: TGCGCCAGCAGCCAAGGAGAATACACTGAAGCTTTCTTT
CDR3aa: CASSQGEYTEAFF

v_gene: TRBV10-3
abundance: few
d_gene: -
j_gene: TRBJ1-5
CDR3nt: TGTGCCACCACAGAGTTTTATAGCAATCAGCCCCAGCATTTT
CDR3aa: CATTEFYSNQPQHF

v_gene: TRBV28
abundance: -
d_gene: -
j_gene: TRBJ2-7
CDR3nt: TGTGCCAGCAGTTTGAGTCAAACCTACGAGCAGTACTTC
CDR3aa: CASSLSQTYEQYF

v_gene: TRBV28
abundance: many
d_gene: TRBD1
j_gene: TRBJ2-2
CDR3nt: TGTGCCAGCAGGACGAGGAGGATATCCGGACAGGGGGCGAACACCGGGGAGCTGTTTTTT
CDR3aa: CASRTRRISGQGANTGELFF

v_gene: TRBV6-1
abundance: -
d_gene: -
j_gene: TRBJ1-1
CDR3nt: TGTGCCAGCACTGAAGGCTTGGGGGTCGAAGCTTTCTTT
CDR3aa: CASTEGLGVEAFF

v_gene: TRBV19
abundance: -
d_gene: -
j_gene: TRBJ2-1
CDR3nt: TGTGCCAGTAGTATAGCGGGGCGCTCCTACAATGAGCAGTTCTTC
CDR3aa: CASSIAGRSYNEQFF

v_gene: TRBV18
abundance: -
d_gene: TRBD1
j_gene: TRBJ2-7
CDR3nt: TGTGCCAGCTCACCGCTGGACAGGAGCCCCCCCTACGAGCAGTACTTC
CDR3aa: CASSPLDRSPPYEQYF

v_gene: TRBV2
abundance: -
d_gene: -
j_gene: TRBJ2-7
CDR3nt: TGTGCCAGCAGTGACAGGAGCCACTACGAGCAGTACTTC
CDR3aa: CASSDRSHYEQYF

v_gene: TRBV7-8
abundance: -
d_gene: -
j_gene: TRBJ2-1
CDR3nt: TGTGCCAGCAGTGTCTTCCAGGGGGGCGAAATCTCCTACAATGAGCAGTTCTTC
CDR3aa: CASSVFQGGEISYNEQFF

v_gene: TRBV7-2
abundance: -
d_gene: -
j_gene: TRBJ2-1
CDR3nt: TGTGCCAGCAGCACCGATGTCTCGAGCTCCTACAATGAGCAGTTCTTC
CDR3aa: CASSTDVSSSYNEQFF

v_gene: TRBV7-2
abundance: -
d_gene: -
j_gene: TRBJ2-7
CDR3nt: TGTGCCAGCAGCGACACCGGGACCTACGCGCAGTACTTC
CDR3aa: CASSDTGTYAQYF

v_gene: TRBV6-6
abundance: -
d_gene: -
j_gene: TRBJ2-3
CDR3nt: TGTGCCAGCGCCCCCGGACTTGTAAGCACAGATACGCAGTATTTT
CDR3aa: CASAPGLVSTDTQYF

v_gene: TRBV4-1
abundance: -
d_gene: TRBD2
j_gene: TRBJ2-1
CDR3nt: TGCGCCAGCAGCAGGCCCCCTAATGCGGGGGGGTACAATGAGCAGTTCTTC
CDR3aa: CASSRPPNAGGYNEQFF

v_gene: TRBV5-4
abundance: -
d_gene: TRBD1
j_gene: TRBJ2-7
CDR3nt: TGTGCCAGCAGCCCTAGGACAGGCTACGAGCAGTACTTC
CDR3aa: CASSPRTGYEQYF

v_gene: TRBV6-1
abundance: many
d_gene: TRBD2
j_gene: TRBJ2-1
CDR3nt: TGTGCCAGCAGTGAATTGGGCGGGGGAAGAGATGAGCAGTTCTTC
CDR3aa: CASSELGGGRDEQFF

v_gene: TRBV11-2
abundance: -
d_gene: TRBD2
j_gene: TRBJ2-1
CDR3nt: TGTGCCAGCAGCTTAGCCCAGGGGCGGGGGGCCATAGTTTACAATGAGCAGTTCTTC
CDR3aa: CASSLAQGRGAIVYNEQFF

v_gene: TRBV7-2
abundance: few
d_gene: TRBD2
j_gene: TRBJ2-7
CDR3nt: TGTGCCAGCAGCTTAGTGGCTAGCGGACCAGCCTACGAGCAGTACTTC
CDR3aa: CASSLVASGPAYEQYF

v_gene: TRBV23-1
abundance: -
d_gene: -
j_gene: TRBJ1-5
CDR3nt: TGCGCCAGCAGTCAACCCCCCTTGGGGGGGAGACGCAATCAGCCCCAGCATTTT
CDR3aa: CASSQPPLGGRRNQPQHF

v_gene: TRBV2
abundance: -
d_gene: -
j_gene: TRBJ1-5
CDR3nt: TGTGCCAGCGGACCTCTAGTGGGCAATCAGCCCCAGCATTTT
CDR3aa: CASGPLVGNQPQHF

v_gene: TRBV29-1
abundance: -
d_gene: -
j_gene: TRBJ1-2
CDR3nt: TGCAGCGTAAAAAGACAGACTGGCTACACCTTC
CDR3aa: CSVKRQTGYTF

v_gene: TRBV7-3
abundance: many
d_gene: -
j_gene: TRBJ2-2
CDR3nt: TGTGCCAGCAGCCCCTTAGCGGCGAACACCGGGGAGCTGTTTTTT
CDR3aa: CASSPLAANTGELFF

v_gene: TRBV7-8
abundance: few
d_gene: TRBD2
j_gene: TRBJ2-1
CDR3nt: TGTGCCAGCAGCTTCGGGAGCGGGGCCACCTACAATGAGCAGTTCTTC
CDR3aa: CASSFGSGATYNEQFF

v_gene: TRBV5-4
abundance: many
d_gene: TRBD2
j_gene: TRBJ2-3
CDR3nt: TGTGCCAGCAGCCCCGGCGGGGGGACAGATACGCAGTATTTT
CDR3aa: CASSPGGGTDTQYF

v_gene: TRBV10-3
abundance: once
d_gene: -
j_gene: TRBJ2-7
CDR3nt: TGTGCCATCAGTGAACCAGGGACACTCCTCGAGCAGTACTTC
CDR3aa: CAISEPGTLLEQYF

v_gene: TRBV2
abundance: -
d_gene: TRBD2
j_gene: TRBJ2-7
CDR3nt: TGTGCCAGCAGGGGGAGTAGCGGGGGGTCGAGGGAGCAGTACTTC
CDR3aa: CASRGSSGGSREQYF

v_gene: TRBV7-8
abundance: many
d_gene: -
j_gene: TRBJ2-3
CDR3nt: TGTGCCAGCAGCCCTGGTTGGGGAGATACGCAGTATTTT
CDR3aa: CASSPGWGDTQYF

v_gene: TRBV5-8
abundance: -
d_gene: -
j_gene: TRBJ1-5
CDR3nt: TGTGCCAGCAGCTTGACAGGGTTTGGCAATCAGCCCCAGCATTTT
CDR3aa: CASSLTGFGNQPQHF

v_gene: TRBV7-8
abundance: few
d_gene: -
j_gene: TRBJ1-2
CDR3nt: TGTGCCAGCAGCTTAGAGACAGGATGGGATGGCTACACCTTC
CDR3aa: CASSLETGWDGYTF

v_gene: TRBV12-3/TRBV12-4
abundance: few
d_gene: -
j_gene: TRBJ2-2
CDR3nt: TGTGCCAGCAGTTTAGCTGCCGGGACGACCGGGGAGCTGTTTTTT
CDR3aa: CASSLAAGTTGELFF

v_gene: TRBV4-1
abundance: -
d_gene: TRBD1
j_gene: TRBJ1-1
CDR3nt: TGCGCCAGCAGCCAGGTCCAGGGGGGTGAAGCTTTCTTT
CDR3aa: CASSQVQGGEAFF

v_gene: TRBV3-1
abundance: few
d_gene: -
j_gene: TRBJ1-1
CDR3nt: TGTGCCAGCAGCCAAGTATCAAGGGATGAAGCTTTCTTT
CDR3aa: CASSQVSRDEAFF

v_gene: TRBV6-5
abundance: -
d_gene: TRBD1
j_gene: TRBJ1-6
CDR3nt: TGTGCCAGCAGTAACGGACAGGGTGGAGGTTCACCCCTCCACTTT
CDR3aa: CASSNGQGGGSPLHF

v_gene: TRBV6-6
abundance: few
d_gene: -
j_gene: TRBJ1-1
CDR3nt: TGTGCCAGCAGTTACGAGATATTAGTAGAGAACACTGAAGCTTTCTTT
CDR3aa: CASSYEILVENTEAFF

v_gene: TRBV4-2
abundance: -
d_gene: TRBD1
j_gene: TRBJ2-1
CDR3nt: TGTGCCAGCAGCCAAGATTTGGGACAGGGGTACTATGAGCAGTTCTTC
CDR3aa: CASSQDLGQGYYEQFF

v_gene: TRBV9
abundance: -
d_gene: -
j_gene: TRBJ1-1
CDR3nt: TGTGCCAGCAGCGAGTACAGGTTGGCGGACACTGAAGCTTTCTTT
CDR3aa: CASSEYRLADTEAFF

v_gene: TRBV12-3/TRBV12-4
abundance: -
d_gene: -
j_gene: TRBJ2-3
CDR3nt: TGTGCCAGCAGTTTCATACTGCAGACTAGTCGCACAGATACGCAGTATTTT
CDR3aa: CASSFILQTSRTDTQYF

v_gene: TRBV11-2
abundance: few
d_gene: -
j_gene: TRBJ2-4
CDR3nt: TGTGCCAGCAGCCCAAAACAGGGAATGGAAAACATTCAGTACTTC
CDR3aa: CASSPKQGMENIQYF

v_gene: TRBV6-5
abundance: -
d_gene: -
j_gene: TRBJ2-2
CDR3nt: TGTGCCAGCAGTTACTCACAACCGACAGGGCGGGGGTCAACCGGGGAGCTGTTTTTT
CDR3aa: CASSYSQPTGRGSTGELFF

v_gene: TRBV6-5
abundance: -
d_gene: -
j_gene: TRBJ2-3
CDR3nt: TGTGCCAGCAGTTACTCCAGTTCAGATACGCAGTATTTT
CDR3aa: CASSYSSSDTQYF